These 14 T cell receptor beta chains were all obtained from the same sample, sequenced in a study of blood T cell repertoires in COVID-19. Profiling relied on immunoSEQ multiplex PCR, and the TCRdb table lists in-frame clones only, not all of them. In the table there are more than 300,000 clones, about 87% of which are singletons. The source material was peripheral blood. The receptors come from a woman aged 30 to 39 with COVID-19, enrolled during active disease.

This clone was detected only a few times. The J gene is TRBJ2-2, the V gene TRBV12-5; no clear D. This CDR3 has 14 residues. V was clipped by 1 base and J by 1 base, with 4 bases between them. Germline CDR1 reads LGHNT; CDR2 reads FRNRAP. This chain's CDR3 is CASGLGQNTGELFF. The CDR3, as DNA: TGTGCTAGTGGTTTGGGACAGAACACCGGGGAGCTGTTTTTT.

This chain connects TRBV7-9 to TRBJ2-7, with D tentatively TRBD2 (5 bases). The germline V gene encodes CDR1 SEHNR and CDR2 FQNEAQ (reference sequence). This CDR3 is built from 14 residues. V shed 1 base and J shed 7 bases, with 14 bases lying between them. The CDR3 is CASSLDGLSGEQYF. CDR3 bases: TGTGCCAGCAGCTTAGATGGGCTGTCGGGGGAGCAGTACTTC.

This chain uses TRBV20-1 with TRBJ2-1; 15 nucleotides match TRBD2. The germline gives CDR1 DFQATT, CDR2 SNEGSKA (reference sequence). Trimming took 3 bases from V and 1 from J; bases not matched to a gene: 7. CDR3 size: 18 residues. This chain's CDR3 is CSASPGLAGGTSYNEQFF. The CDR3 nucleotides are TGCAGTGCTAGTCCGGGACTAGCGGGAGGCACGTCCTACAATGAGCAGTTCTTC.

The rearrangement uses TRBV2 and TRBJ2-3, with 8 nucleotides matching TRBD2. Germline V CDR1 and CDR2: SNHLY, FYNNEI. V was pared by 4 bases and J by 5 bases, with 5 bases of the junction left unmatched. The CDR3 sequence is 14 residues long. The CDR3 spells CASSGGLALDTQYF. In DNA, the CDR3 is TGTGCCAGCAGTGGTGGACTAGCCTTAGATACGCAGTATTTT.

As concerns this clone: At one end, the junction sequence differs from germline, possibly due to a read error. The rearrangement uses TRBV28 and TRBJ1-2; the match to TRBD1 covers 8 bases. The CDR3 extends over 12 amino acids. CDR1 MDHEN and CDR2 SYDVKM come from the germline V gene. The CDR3 nucleotides read TGTGCCAGCAGAAAATACAGGGGGGTACCCCTCTTC. This translates into CASRKYRGVPLF.

This rearrangement joins TRBV5-6 to TRBJ2-1; 9 bases are shared with TRBD1. This CDR3 contains 14 residues. Trimming cost V 4 bases and J 5 bases; bases outside gene matches: 4. In germline, CDR1 is SGHDT, CDR2 YYEEEE. The chain's CDR3 is CASSPGTGNNEQFF. The CDR3 DNA is TGTGCCAGCAGCCCCGGGACAGGGAACAATGAGCAGTTCTTC.

A single count supports this clone. This sequence joins TRBV29-1 and TRBJ2-2; 7 nucleotides match TRBD2. This CDR3 is 14 amino acids long. CDR1 SQVTM and CDR2 ANQGSEA come from the germline V gene. V was clipped by 7 bases and J by 4 bases; unmatched bases: 9. The chain's CDR3 is CSAERDGVTGELFF. The CDR3 DNA is TGCAGCGCCGAGCGGGACGGGGTCACCGGGGAGCTGTTTTTT.

As to this clone: The sample has other DNA sequences that encode this CDR3 too. This chain connects TRBV9 to TRBJ2-3; D not certain. Germline-derived CDR1 and CDR2 are SGDLS and YYNGEE. The CDR3 covers 13 residues. V was cut by 1 base and J by 3 bases, with 6 bases left in between. The CDR3 sequence is CASSVSRTDTQYF. CDR3 DNA: TGTGCCAGCAGCGTATCTAGAACAGATACGCAGTATTTT. The full variable domain, completed using reference TRBV9 and TRBJ2-3, is DSGVTQTPKHLITATGQRVTLRCSPRSGDLSVYWYQQSLDQGLQFLIQYYNGEERAKGNILERFSAQQFPDLHSELNLSSLELGDSALYFCASSVSRTDTQYFGPGTRLTVL.

This chain connects TRBV5-1 to TRBJ1-1; no reliable D call. Trimming left V 5 bases short and J 6 bases short, with 14 bases between. The CDR3 extends over 13 amino acids. Germline V gene sequence: CDR1 SGHRS, CDR2 YFSETQ. CDR3 bases: TGCGCCAGCAGGCAGCGGTACGGATCTGAAGCTTTCTTT. Amino acids: CASRQRYGSEAFF. The variable domain in full, with the rest retrieved from reference TRBV5-1 and TRBJ1-1, is KAGVTQTPRYLIKTRGQQVTLSCSPISGHRSVSWYQQTPGQGLQFLFEYFSETQRNKGNFPGRFSGRQFSNSRSEMNVSTLELGDSALYLCASRQRYGSEAFFGQGTRLTVV.

This chain links TRBV24-1 with TRBJ1-2, with 7 bases aligning to TRBD1. Germline loops: CDR1 KGHDR, CDR2 SFDVKD. V lost 5 bases and J lost 4; bases outside the gene matches: 12. The CDR3 spans 16 residues. This CDR3 is CATSGGGEEVGYGYTF. In nucleotides, the CDR3 is TGTGCCACCAGTGGAGGGGGCGAGGAGGTAGGCTATGGCTACACCTTC.

The table lists this clone with a count of one. The chain has TRBV28 and TRBJ2-5; D is ambiguous. The CDR3 runs 12 residues. Trimming pared 2 bases from V and 3 bases from J, leaving 4 bases between. Looked up from germline, CDR1 is MDHEN and CDR2 is SYDVKM. The CDR3 sequence is CASSLREETQYF. Written as DNA, the CDR3 is TGTGCCAGCAGTTTACGGGAAGAGACCCAGTACTTC.

The chain combines TRBV7-3 with TRBJ2-3; TRBD2 matches 10 bases. Germline V gives CDR1 SGHTA, CDR2 FQGTGA. V dropped 0 bases and J dropped 8; count of bases not matched to a gene: 11. The CDR3 sequence is 17 residues long. CDR3 in DNA: TGTGCCAGCAGCTTAACCCTAGCGGGAGATGGACAATCTACGCAGTATTTT. This encodes CASSLTLAGDGQSTQYF.

The rearrangement joins TRBV28 to TRBJ1-6, with 8 bases aligning to TRBD1. This CDR3 comprises 15 residues. The germline V gene encodes CDR1 MDHEN and CDR2 SYDVKM. Trimming removed 5 bases from V and 8 bases from J; junction bases left unmatched: 8. CDR3 DNA sequence: TGTGCCAGCAGTCCCCGAGGACAGGGTCATTCACCCCTCCACTTT. This gives the protein CASSPRGQGHSPLHF.

The gene calls are TRBV30 and TRBJ1-1, with D unclear. The CDR3 covers 11 residues. V shed 4 bases and J shed 4 bases, with 7 bases lying between them. Looked up from germline, CDR1 is GTSNPN and CDR2 is SVGIG (reference sequence). The CDR3 DNA reads TGTGCCTGGAAGTGGCTCACTGAAGCTTTCTTT. Translating gives CAWKWLTEAFF.